Following are 23 T cell receptor beta chains from one sample sequenced in a study of shared clonotypes between healthy human individuals. Assay: immunoSEQ multiplex PCR; the TCRdb copy retains only in-frame clones and omits some. The data contain just over 2,000,000 clones, 85% to 95% of them singletons. CD8 cells regarded as naive lacked CD45RO, were positively chosen for CCR7, and omitted terminally differentiated effector memory CD45RA+ cells. Sequences were obtained from naive CD8+ T cells sorted from blood. All receptors come from a man aged 18 to 35 in good health.

The chain has TRBV10-2 and TRBJ1-1; D is ambiguous. This CDR3 has 17 amino acids. V was trimmed by 4 bases and J by 0 bases, leaving 18 bases between them. Germline V lookup: CDR1 WSHSY, CDR2 SAAADI. CDR3 protein: CASSVRVGTGMNTEAFF. For the CDR3, the DNA is TGCGCCAGCAGTGTGCGCGTTGGCACGGGCATGAACACTGAAGCTTTCTTT.

The rearrangement joins TRBV5-1 to TRBJ2-1; D may be TRBD2 (6 bases). This CDR3 is 15 amino acids long. Germline V CDR1 and CDR2: SGHRS, YFSETQ. V was shortened by 2 bases and J by 3 bases, with 12 bases between the two germline ends. The CDR3 reads CASSFEGGFYNEQFF. CDR3 nucleotide sequence: TGCGCCAGCAGCTTCGAGGGAGGCTTCTACAATGAGCAGTTCTTC.

The rearrangement links TRBV9 to TRBJ2-1, with D tentatively TRBD2 (5 bases). The CDR3 sequence is 16 residues long. Germline V gives CDR1 SGDLS, CDR2 YYNGEE. V lost 4 bases to trimming and J lost 3 bases, with 17 bases between them. For the CDR3, the DNA is TGTGCCAGCAGCTCCTCTGGTAGCGAGGGCTACAATGAGCAGTTCTTC. Its translation: CASSSSGSEGYNEQFF.

V is TRBV10-3 and J is TRBJ2-1, with TRBD2 matching 11 bases. The V gene end was trimmed by 2 bases and the J gene end by 6 bases; junction bases not matched to a gene: 6. The CDR3 is 16 amino acids. Germline V gene sequence: CDR1 ENHRY, CDR2 SYGVKD. The CDR3 loop reads CAISEPGTSGSNEQFF. CDR3 bases: TGTGCCATCAGTGAGCCCGGGACTAGCGGTTCCAATGAGCAGTTCTTC.

This clone was seen only once. In the same sample, other DNA sequences code for this CDR3. The chain links TRBV27 to TRBJ2-7; D is possibly TRBD1 (5 bases). V was trimmed by 2 bases and J by 2 bases, leaving 10 bases between them. This CDR3 has 14 amino acids. Per germline, CDR1 MNHEY and CDR2 SMNVEV (reference sequence). The CDR3 DNA is TGTGCCAGCAGTTTAAGGGGCTCCGCCTACGAGCAGTACTTC. This translates into CASSLRGSAYEQYF.

J is TRBJ2-5 and V is TRBV30; tentatively, D is TRBD2 (5 bases). This CDR3 region has 14 residues. Germline V CDR1 and CDR2: GTSNPN, SVGIG (reference sequence). Trimming took 0 bases from V and 5 from J, leaving 13 bases between them. This CDR3 is CAWSVGSGSETQYF. DNA for the CDR3: TGTGCCTGGAGTGTAGGTTCGGGATCGGAGACCCAGTACTTC. Supplemented by reference TRBV30 and TRBJ2-5, the full variable domain reads SQTIHQWPATLVQPVGSPLSLECTVEGTSNPNLYWYRQAAGRGLQLLFYSVGIGQISSEVPQNLSASRPQDRQFILSSKKLLLSDSGFYLCAWSVGSGSETQYFGPGTRLLVL.

The chain recombines TRBV5-4 with TRBJ2-7, with 9 positions matching TRBD2. Trimming removed 1 base from V and 2 bases from J; junction bases left unmatched: 7. This CDR3 has 16 residues. Germline V gene data show CDR1 as SGHNT and CDR2 as YYREEE (reference sequence). Here the CDR3 DNA reads TGTGCCAGCAGCTTGTCCAGCGGGAGGCCGGCCTACGAGCAGTACTTC. It yields the protein CASSLSSGRPAYEQYF. Full variable domain (missing parts from reference TRBV5-4 and TRBJ2-7): ETGVTQSPTHLIKTRGQQVTLRCSSQSGHNTVSWYQQALGQGPQFIFQYYREEENGRGNFPPRFSGLQFPNYSSELNVNALELDDSALYLCASSLSSGRPAYEQYFGPGTRLTVT.

The rearrangement links TRBV11-2 to TRBJ2-7; tentative D call: TRBD1 (6 bases). This CDR3 spans 15 amino acids. Per germline, CDR1 SGHAT and CDR2 FQNNGV. Trimming left V 1 base short and J 2 bases short, with 12 bases between. In DNA, the CDR3 is TGTGCCAGCAGCTTAGTCCCCACAGGGACCTACGAGCAGTACTTC. Protein: CASSLVPTGTYEQYF.

V is TRBV10-3 and J is TRBJ1-1, with D unclear. With 0 bases removed from V and 4 bases from J, the gap between germline ends came to 12 bases. Germline CDR1 is ENHRY and CDR2 is SYGVKD. The CDR3 sequence is 15 residues long. CDR3: CAISESTGDGTEAFF. Written as DNA, the CDR3 is TGTGCCATCAGTGAGTCGACCGGGGATGGCACTGAAGCTTTCTTT.

This chain links TRBV11-2 with TRBJ1-1; D uncertain. The V gene lost 6 bases and the J gene lost 0 bases, with 8 bases spanning the gap. The germline gives CDR1 SGHAT, CDR2 FQNNGV. This CDR3 comprises 13 residues. CDR3 amino acids: CASSNDLNTEAFF. CDR3 sequence (DNA): TGTGCCAGCAGTAATGACTTGAACACTGAAGCTTTCTTT.

The chain employs TRBV27 and TRBJ1-4; D ambiguous. This CDR3 spans 15 amino acids. V was pared by 2 bases and J by 0 bases, with 7 bases between. Germline V gene lookup returns CDR1 MNHEY and CDR2 SMNVEV (reference sequence). CDR3 region: CASSLGPPTNEKLFF. The CDR3 coding sequence is TGTGCCAGCAGTTTAGGGCCTCCAACTAATGAAAAACTGTTTTTT.

The genes are TRBV6-5 and TRBJ2-1; 13 bases line up with TRBD2. This CDR3 spans 15 amino acids. The germline V gene has CDR1 MNHEY and CDR2 SVGAGI. V was clipped by 6 bases and J by 4 bases; unmatched bases: 3. The CDR3 reads CASSQGLAGYNEQFF. The CDR3 DNA reads as TGTGCCAGCAGCCAGGGACTAGCGGGGTACAATGAGCAGTTCTTC.

The rearrangement joins TRBV29-1 to TRBJ2-1; possible D gene TRBD1, 5 bases. The germline V gene has CDR1 SQVTM and CDR2 ANQGSEA. V dropped 4 bases and J dropped 4 bases, with 20 bases sitting between them. The CDR3 covers 16 residues. The CDR3 DNA is TGCAGCGTTGCCCGTGTACAGGAGTCCCTGTACAATGAGCAGTTCTTC. It codes for CSVARVQESLYNEQFF.

This rearrangement joins TRBV4-2 to TRBJ2-4; the D gene is possibly TRBD2 (5 bases). The germline V and J ends were trimmed by 2 bases and 1 base, with 12 bases remaining between them. The CDR3 is 16 amino acids. Germline V CDR1 and CDR2: LGHNA, YNFKEQ. The DNA for the CDR3 is TGTGCCAGCAGCCAAATTTCGTGGGAGGCCAAAAACATTCAGTACTTC. Its translation: CASSQISWEAKNIQYF.

V is TRBV27 and J is TRBJ2-5; D assignment may be TRBD1 or TRBD2 (5 bases each). The CDR3 spans 16 residues. Trimming pared 3 bases from V and 7 bases from J, leaving 21 bases between. The germline V gene has CDR1 MNHEY and CDR2 SMNVEV (reference sequence). CDR3 loop: CASSFTGGLGTGTQYF. The DNA for the CDR3 is TGTGCCAGCAGTTTCACCGGAGGATTAGGGACCGGGACCCAGTACTTC.

The chain carries TRBV28 and TRBJ2-1, with D uncertain. The CDR3 totals 12 residues. Germline assignment: CDR1 MDHEN and CDR2 SYDVKM. V was trimmed by 6 bases and J by 8 bases, leaving 11 bases between them. The CDR3, as DNA: TGTGCCAGCAGCTTCCCCCTGTATGAGCAGTTCTTC. Translated: CASSFPLYEQFF. Full variable domain (missing parts from reference TRBV28 and TRBJ2-1): DVKVTQSSRYLVKRTGEKVFLECVQDMDHENMFWYRQDPGLGLRLIYFSYDVKMKEKGDIPEGYSVSREKKERFSLILESASTNQTSMYLCASSFPLYEQFFGPGTRLTVL.

As for this clone: This sample also contains other DNA sequences that code for the same CDR3. This CDR3 reads CASSLGVDTQYF. The CDR3, as DNA: TGTGCCAGCAGCTTAGGAGTAGATACGCAGTATTTT. The chain uses TRBV13 and TRBJ2-3; no clear D. Trimming left V 0 bases short and J 5 bases short, with 3 bases between. This CDR3 contains 12 residues. CDR1 and CDR2 (germline): PRHDT, FYEKMQ (reference sequence). Full variable domain (outside the CDR3, taken from reference TRBV13 and TRBJ2-3): AAGVIQSPRHLIKEKRETATLKCYPIPRHDTVYWYQQGPGQDPQFLISFYEKMQSDKGSIPDRFSAQQFSDYHSELNMSSLELGDSALYFCASSLGVDTQYFGPGTRLTVL.

The chain has TRBV27 and TRBJ2-2; 8 bases align to TRBD1. V shed 8 bases and J 4 bases; nucleotides not matched to a gene: 6. CDR1 is MNHEY and CDR2 is SMNVEV in the germline V gene (reference sequence). There are 14 residues in the CDR3. The CDR3 sequence: CASELTGATGELFF. In nucleotides, the CDR3 is TGTGCCAGCGAACTGACAGGGGCCACCGGGGAGCTGTTTTTT.

The V call is TRBV2, the J call TRBJ1-5; a possible D gene is TRBD1 (5 bases). Per germline, CDR1 SNHLY and CDR2 FYNNEI. This CDR3 is 15 amino acids long. V lost 6 bases to trimming and J lost 2 bases, with 14 bases between them. The DNA of the CDR3 is TGTGCCAGCAGGGGGGAGGCGGGTGGCAATCAGCCCCAGCATTTT. This encodes CASRGEAGGNQPQHF. The full variable domain, rest sourced from reference TRBV2 and TRBJ1-5, is EPEVTQTPSHQVTQMGQEVILRCVPISNHLYFYWYRQILGQKVEFLVSFYNNEISEKSEIFDDQFSVERPDGSNFTLKIRSTKLEDSAMYFCASRGEAGGNQPQHFGDGTRLSIL.

Regarding this clone: This same CDR3 is encoded by further DNA sequences in the sample. V and J are TRBV2 and TRBJ2-7; D is undetermined. CDR1 and CDR2 from the germline V gene are SNHLY and FYNNEI. Trimming removed 5 bases from V and 2 bases from J, with 4 bases in between. This CDR3 comprises 11 residues. CDR3 sequence: CASSSTYEQYF. In DNA, the CDR3 is TGTGCCAGCAGTAGTACCTACGAGCAGTACTTC.

Of note for this clone: This sample includes further DNA sequences coding for the same CDR3. The V and J genes are TRBV5-6 and TRBJ2-1, with TRBD1 matching 10 bases. The V gene's germline CDR1 is SGHDT and CDR2 YYEEEE. The CDR3 is 13 residues long. Unmatched junction bases numbered 3, after V lost 3 bases and J lost 9 bases. The CDR3 region is CASSWDRGVEQFF. In DNA form, the CDR3 reads TGTGCCAGCAGCTGGGACAGGGGAGTTGAGCAGTTCTTC.

The gene calls are TRBV2 and TRBJ2-7; D may be TRBD1 (6 bases). There are 18 residues in the CDR3. With 1 base removed from V and 3 bases from J, the gap between germline ends came to 22 bases. The germline gives CDR1 SNHLY, CDR2 FYNNEI. The CDR3 region is CASSEEFFRAGVDYEQYF. For the CDR3, the DNA is TGTGCCAGCAGTGAAGAGTTTTTTCGGGCAGGGGTGGACTACGAGCAGTACTTC.

The chain uses TRBV27 and TRBJ1-1, with a tentative D call TRBD1 (6 bases). The CDR3 is made up of 14 amino acids. V was trimmed by 5 bases and J by 1 base, leaving 11 bases between them. From germline, CDR1 is MNHEY and CDR2 SMNVEV (reference sequence). In nucleotides, the CDR3 is TGTGCCAGCAGTACCCCGGGACAGAACACTGAAGCTTTCTTT. Protein sequence: CASSTPGQNTEAFF.